This is a list of T cell receptor beta chains from one sample in a study of metastatic and nonmetastatic thyroid tumors. TCRdb re-analyzed the PCR reads using MiXCR. The sample consists of 20,000 to 25,000 clones, over 25% of them appearing once. The sample was tumor tissue. Every receptor here comes from a female donor with papillary thyroid cancer or a benign thyroid nodule (not recorded which). Some clones in this sample may be carry-over from other donors' samples. CDR3s include the opening cysteine and the closing phenylalanine or tryptophan.

15 TRBV19 CASSSSLRGRTEAFF
15 TRBV6-1 CARTEWGYAGNTIYF
16 TRBV5-1 CASSLAAIWGTDTQYF
14 TRBV18 CASSRGNLNTEAFF
16 TRBV12-3/TRBV12-4 CASSPLLAGGPNEQFF
17 TRBV10-1 CASARPWTALSFYEEYF
16 TRBV19 CASSIETGTSGNEQFF
18 TRBV4-1 CASSQKTHLPGPVTEAFF
15 TRBV7-2 CASRLQGTANTEAFF
18 TRBV6-2/TRBV6-3 CASSYRPGQGVGNQPKHF
17 TRBV28 CASISPGQCAGNTEAFF
15 TRBV7-2 CASSLGGRSYNEQFF
14 TRBV6-1 CASSEWRGDQPQHF
14 TRBV6-1 CASSEAMEDLGYTF
18 TRBV9 CASSVAAVGGGSTDTQYF
17 TRBV6-1 CASSNWAFLAPAPGYTF
13 TRBV7-2 CASSSGATGQLFF
16 TRBV7-9 CASSFLVSVGGEKLFF
12 TRBV6-1 CASSEAGGKLFF
16 TRBV30 CAWSWGLVQGGYEQYF
12 TRBV20-1 CSAKRQGTEAFF
16 TRBV4-2 CASSQTGGTSGDEQYF
18 TRBV11-2 CASSLSLAGGRGTGELFF
14 TRBV20-1 CSAIQVPMDTEAFF
16 TRBV5-1 CASSSRTGISYNEQFF
15 TRBV7-9 CASSATTAPYTEAFF
13 TRBV11-3 CASSQDEVYEQYF
14 TRBV7-6 CASSPPGANYGYTF
14 TRBV7-8 CASSSTTGADTQYF
15 TRBV20-1 CSAQGGNKGAGELFF
11 TRBV20-1 CSASIAETQYF
15 TRBV5-1 CASSLYGTSEYEQYF
16 TRBV7-6 CASSLFVRGAGNTIYF
12 TRBV2 CASRLGAYEQYF
15 TRBV20-1 CSARSTSGSDYEQYF